The 18 T cell receptor beta chains presented below share a single source sample, sequenced in a study of blood T cell repertoires in COVID-19. TCRdb's copy holds only in-frame clones and misses some; the assay was immunoSEQ multiplex PCR. The sample records 65,000 to 85,000 clones, roughly 90% being singletons. The sequenced sample consisted of peripheral blood. The receptors originated from a human donor in a cohort sampled during active COVID-19.

The chain links TRBV5-1 to TRBJ2-7; 7 bases agree with TRBD2. In germline, CDR1 is SGHRS, CDR2 YFSETQ. Losses at the gene ends were 4 bases for V and 2 bases for J; bases not matched to a gene: 6. The CDR3 has 14 residues. This CDR3 reads CASSPERGAYEQYF. Here the CDR3 DNA reads TGCGCCAGCAGCCCCGAGCGGGGAGCCTACGAGCAGTACTTC.

The chain combines TRBV4-3 with TRBJ1-2, with TRBD1 matching 9 bases. Trimming cost V 4 bases and J 6 bases; bases outside gene matches: 6. Germline CDR1 is LGHNA and CDR2 is YSLEER. The CDR3 sequence is 14 residues long. The CDR3 DNA sequence: TGCGCCAGCAGCCGTGGACAGGGGATTGATGGCTACACCTTC. This translates into CASSRGQGIDGYTF.

This chain links TRBV11-2 with TRBJ2-1; 10 nucleotides match TRBD2. Germline V gene data show CDR1 as SGHAT and CDR2 as FQNNGV. The CDR3 has 17 amino acids. With V trimmed by 1 base and J by 10 bases, 13 bases remained unmatched. CDR3 nucleotide sequence: TGTGCCAGCAGCTTAGCCTCCGGGACTAGCGCCACTAGGGAGCAGTTCTTC. Encoded protein: CASSLASGTSATREQFF.

The chain combines TRBV24-1 with TRBJ2-1, with D tentatively TRBD2 (5 bases). The CDR3 is made up of 13 amino acids. Trimming removed 7 bases from V and 4 bases from J, with 10 bases in between. The V gene's germline CDR1 is KGHDR and CDR2 SFDVKD. CDR3 residues: CATSAGPYNEQFF. CDR3 DNA sequence: TGTGCCACCAGCGCGGGCCCATACAATGAGCAGTTCTTC.

The chain carries TRBV7-2 and TRBJ2-7; a weak D match, TRBD1 (5 bases). Trimming took 5 bases from V and 3 from J, leaving 11 bases between them. Germline CDR1 reads SGHTA; CDR2 reads FQGNSA. The CDR3 covers 13 residues. The CDR3 spells CASSPNRNYEQYF. The CDR3 DNA sequence: TGTGCCAGCAGCCCCAACAGGAACTACGAGCAGTACTTC.

The chain employs TRBV3-1 (or the pseudogene TRBV3-2) and TRBJ2-1; unclear D gene. Germline V gene lookup returns CDR1 LGHDT and CDR2 YNNKEL (reference sequence). This CDR3 is built from 14 residues. V was shortened by 1 base and J by 5 bases, with 9 bases between the two germline ends. The CDR3: CASSQVSSNNEQFF. In DNA, the CDR3 is TGTGCCAGCAGCCAAGTCTCCAGTAACAATGAGCAGTTCTTC.

This chain uses TRBV15 with TRBJ1-1; TRBD1 matches 9 bases. The length of the CDR3 is 13 residues. Germline CDR1 is LNHNV and CDR2 is YYDKDF (reference sequence). With V trimmed by 1 base and J by 11 bases, 5 bases remained unmatched. The CDR3 region is CATSRGRTGEAFF. The CDR3 region has the DNA TGTGCCACCAGCAGAGGCCGGACAGGGGAGGCTTTCTTT.

The chain is built from TRBV7-9 and TRBJ2-5; TRBD2 might be the D (5 bases). CDR1 is SEHNR and CDR2 is FQNEAQ in the germline V gene (reference sequence). V was pared by 5 bases and J by 4 bases, with 14 bases between. There are 14 residues in the CDR3. CDR3 nucleotides: TGTGCCAGCAGCCCCGGGAATGGGCGAGAGACCCAGTACTTC. Protein sequence: CASSPGNGRETQYF.

This clone was observed once. The chain is built from TRBV6-2 or TRBV6-3 and TRBJ2-7; possibly TRBD1 for D (5 bases). The V end lost 5 bases, the J end lost 5 bases, and 16 bases lay between the germline ends. The CDR3 has 14 amino acids. Germline CDR1 MNHEY, CDR2 SVGEGT. CDR3 protein: CASSEPRGPHEQYF. The CDR3 DNA reads as TGTGCCAGCAGTGAGCCAAGGGGTCCCCACGAGCAGTACTTC.

This clone was seen only once. This sequence joins TRBV13 and TRBJ1-3; the D gene is possibly TRBD1 (6 bases). The CDR3 consists of 15 residues. The germline V gene has CDR1 PRHDT and CDR2 FYEKMQ (reference sequence). Trimming left V 2 bases short and J 0 bases short, with 8 bases between. DNA of the CDR3: TGTGCCAGCAGCTTAAGGACAGCCTCTGGAAACACCATATATTTT. This gives the protein CASSLRTASGNTIYF.

The gene calls are TRBV2 and TRBJ2-7, with TRBD2 matching 8 bases. Germline CDR1 SNHLY, CDR2 FYNNEI. Trimming cost V 1 base and J 13 bases; bases outside gene matches: 6. The CDR3 extends over 12 amino acids. CDR3: CASSEEGTSNYF. DNA of the CDR3: TGTGCCAGCAGTGAAGAAGGGACTAGTAATTACTTC.

The gene calls are TRBV11-3 and TRBJ2-3; 8 bases align to TRBD2. CDR3 length: 16 residues. The V gene end was trimmed by 5 bases and the J gene end by 5 bases; junction bases not matched to a gene: 12. The germline gives CDR1 SGHNT, CDR2 YENEEA. CDR3 in amino acids: CASSHAGRGGQDTQYF. Here the CDR3 DNA reads TGTGCCAGCAGCCATGCAGGACGGGGGGGCCAAGATACGCAGTATTTT.

The rearrangement joins TRBV5-1 to TRBJ1-6, with unresolved D. Looked up from germline, CDR1 is SGHRS and CDR2 is YFSETQ. This CDR3 region has 17 residues. Trimming pared 3 bases from V and 6 bases from J, leaving 19 bases between. The DNA of the CDR3 is TGCGCCAGCAGCTCTACCTTTCGGGGATCTGGTAATTCACCCCTCCACTTT. Its protein is CASSSTFRGSGNSPLHF. Full variable domain (outside the CDR3, taken from reference TRBV5-1 and TRBJ1-6): KAGVTQTPRYLIKTRGQQVTLSCSPISGHRSVSWYQQTPGQGLQFLFEYFSETQRNKGNFPGRFSGRQFSNSRSEMNVSTLELGDSALYLCASSSTFRGSGNSPLHFGNGTRLTVT.

The rearrangement uses TRBV6-2 or TRBV6-3 and TRBJ2-5; D possibly corresponds to TRBD2 (5 bases). With 6 bases removed from V and 7 bases from J, the gap between germline ends came to 12 bases. The CDR3 is made up of 12 amino acids. Germline lookup yields CDR1 MNHEY and CDR2 SVGEGT. CDR3 DNA: TGTGCCAGCAGCCCCGAGCGGAGGACCCAGTACTTC. Its translation is CASSPERRTQYF.

The chain couples TRBV9 to TRBJ2-5; 8 nucleotides line up with TRBD1. Trimming at V came to 0 bases and at J to 4 bases, leaving 8 bases not matched to a gene. This CDR3 has 16 amino acids. Looked up from germline, CDR1 is SGDLS and CDR2 is YYNGEE. This CDR3 is CASSVGTGTVRETQYF. The CDR3, as DNA: TGTGCCAGCAGCGTAGGGACAGGGACGGTGCGAGAGACCCAGTACTTC.

This clone was seen once. The rearrangement joins TRBV6-5 to TRBJ2-1; 9 nucleotides line up with TRBD2. Germline V lookup: CDR1 MNHEY, CDR2 SVGAGI. The V and J ends lost 6 bases and 10 bases, in that order; junction bases with no gene match: 1. The CDR3 is 11 residues long. The CDR3 DNA follows: TGTGCCAGCAGCCTAGCGGGAGAGCAGTTCTTC. Translated, it gives CASSLAGEQFF.

The chain carries TRBV7-2 and TRBJ2-3, with 9 bases lining up with TRBD1. J lost 5 bases, V lost 3 bases, and 6 bases had no gene match. CDR3 length equals 15 residues. From germline, CDR1 is SGHTA and CDR2 FQGNSA. The CDR3: CASSFWTGVQDTQYF. Written as DNA, the CDR3 is TGTGCCAGCAGCTTTTGGACAGGGGTTCAAGATACGCAGTATTTT.

This chain uses TRBV19 with TRBJ2-3, with 10 bases identical to TRBD2. The V segment lost 5 bases and the J segment 4 bases; nucleotides outside the gene matches: 9. Germline-derived CDR1 and CDR2 are LNHDA and SQIVND (reference sequence). CDR3 length: 16 amino acids. CDR3 sequence: CASSLAGGFYPDTQYF. The CDR3 DNA sequence: TGTGCCAGTAGTTTAGCGGGAGGTTTTTATCCAGATACGCAGTATTTT.